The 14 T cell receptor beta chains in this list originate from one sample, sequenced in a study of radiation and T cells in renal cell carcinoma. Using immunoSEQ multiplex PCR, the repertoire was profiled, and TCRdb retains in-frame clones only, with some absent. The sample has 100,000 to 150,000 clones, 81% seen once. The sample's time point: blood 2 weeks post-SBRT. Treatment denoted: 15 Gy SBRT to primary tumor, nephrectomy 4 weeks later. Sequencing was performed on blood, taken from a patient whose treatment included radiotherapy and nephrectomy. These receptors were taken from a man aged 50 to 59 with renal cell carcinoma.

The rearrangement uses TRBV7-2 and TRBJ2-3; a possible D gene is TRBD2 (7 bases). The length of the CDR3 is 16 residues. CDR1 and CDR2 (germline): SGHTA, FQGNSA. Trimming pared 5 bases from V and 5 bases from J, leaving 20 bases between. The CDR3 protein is CASSPRGAGARDTQYF. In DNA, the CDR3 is TGTGCCAGCAGCCCACGGGGGGCGGGGGCCCGAGATACGCAGTATTTT.

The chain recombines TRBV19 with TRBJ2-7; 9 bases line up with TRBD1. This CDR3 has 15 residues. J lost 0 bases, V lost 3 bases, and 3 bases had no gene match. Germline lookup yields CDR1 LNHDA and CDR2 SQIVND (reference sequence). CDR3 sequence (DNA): TGTGCCAGTAGTATGACAGGGGGGCTCTCCTACGAGCAGTACTTC. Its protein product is CASSMTGGLSYEQYF. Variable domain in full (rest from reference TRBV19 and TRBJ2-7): DGGITQSPKYLFRKEGQNVTLSCEQNLNHDAMYWYRQDPGQGLRLIYYSQIVNDFQKGDIAEGYSVSREKKESFPLTVTSAQKNPTAFYLCASSMTGGLSYEQYFGPGTRLTVT.

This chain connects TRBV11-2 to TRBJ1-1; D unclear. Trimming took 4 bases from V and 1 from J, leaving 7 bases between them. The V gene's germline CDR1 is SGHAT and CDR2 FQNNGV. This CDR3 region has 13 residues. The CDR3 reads CASSSSENTEAFF. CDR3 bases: TGTGCCAGCAGCTCATCAGAGAACACTGAAGCTTTCTTT.

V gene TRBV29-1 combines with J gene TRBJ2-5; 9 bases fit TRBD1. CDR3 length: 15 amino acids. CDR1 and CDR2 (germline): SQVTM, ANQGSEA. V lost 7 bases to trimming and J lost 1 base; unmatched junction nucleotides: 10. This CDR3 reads CSGRMGQGFQETQYF. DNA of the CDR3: TGCAGCGGTCGAATGGGACAGGGTTTCCAAGAGACCCAGTACTTC. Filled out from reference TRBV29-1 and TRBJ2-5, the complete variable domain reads SAVISQKPSRDICQRGTSLTIQCQVDSQVTMMFWYRQQPGQSLTLIATANQGSEATYESGFVIDKFPISRPNLTFSTLTVSNMSPEDSSIYLCSGRMGQGFQETQYFGPGTRLLVL.

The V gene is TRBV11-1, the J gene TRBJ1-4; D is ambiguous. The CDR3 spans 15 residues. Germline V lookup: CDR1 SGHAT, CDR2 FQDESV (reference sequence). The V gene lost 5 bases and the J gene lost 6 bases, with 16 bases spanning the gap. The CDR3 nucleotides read TGTGCCAGCAGCCCTCGAGGGTTTGGCGATGAAAAACTGTTTTTT. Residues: CASSPRGFGDEKLFF.

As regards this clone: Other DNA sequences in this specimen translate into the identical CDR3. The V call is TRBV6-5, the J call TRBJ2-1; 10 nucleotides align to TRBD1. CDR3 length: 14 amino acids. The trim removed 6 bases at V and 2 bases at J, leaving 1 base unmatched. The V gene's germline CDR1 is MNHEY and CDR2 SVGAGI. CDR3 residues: CASRGQGTYNEQFF. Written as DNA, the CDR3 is TGTGCCAGCAGGGGACAGGGGACCTACAATGAGCAGTTCTTC.

The chain's CDR3 is CASSLGRYQPQHF. The CDR3 region has the DNA TGTGCCAGCAGCTTGGGCAGATATCAGCCCCAGCATTTT. This chain connects TRBV11-2 to TRBJ1-5, with D hard to call. Trimming removed 3 bases from V and 5 bases from J, with 8 bases in between. The CDR3 length is 13 residues. Germline CDR1 and CDR2: SGHAT and FQNNGV.

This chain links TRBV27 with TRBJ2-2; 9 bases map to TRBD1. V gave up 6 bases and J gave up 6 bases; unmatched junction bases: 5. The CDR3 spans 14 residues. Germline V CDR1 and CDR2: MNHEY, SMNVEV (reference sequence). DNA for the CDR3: TGTGCCAGCAGCTCGGACAGGGGCGCCGGGGAGCTGTTTTTT. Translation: CASSSDRGAGELFF.

The CDR3 nucleotides read TGTGCCAGCAGCTGGGGCAGGGACACTGAAGCTTTCTTT. This translates into CASSWGRDTEAFF. The chain employs TRBV7-8 and TRBJ1-1; weak D call: TRBD1 (5 bases). Trimming cost V 4 bases and J 3 bases, with 9 bases left between them. The germline V gene has CDR1 SGHVS and CDR2 FQNEAQ. The length of the CDR3 is 13 residues.

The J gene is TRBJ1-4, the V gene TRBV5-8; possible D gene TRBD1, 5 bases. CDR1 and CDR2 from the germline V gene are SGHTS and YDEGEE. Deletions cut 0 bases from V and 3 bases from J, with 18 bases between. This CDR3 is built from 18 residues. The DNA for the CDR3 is TGTGCCAGCAGCTTGGACTTGGGAGGGGATGGAGCTAATGAAAAACTGTTTTTT. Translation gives CASSLDLGGDGANEKLFF.

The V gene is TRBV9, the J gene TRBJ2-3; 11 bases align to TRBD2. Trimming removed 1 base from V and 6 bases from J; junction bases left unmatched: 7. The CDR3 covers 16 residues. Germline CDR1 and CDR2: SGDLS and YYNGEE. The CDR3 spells CASSVLAGGGSDTQYF. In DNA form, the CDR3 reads TGTGCCAGCAGCGTACTAGCGGGGGGTGGATCGGATACGCAGTATTTT.

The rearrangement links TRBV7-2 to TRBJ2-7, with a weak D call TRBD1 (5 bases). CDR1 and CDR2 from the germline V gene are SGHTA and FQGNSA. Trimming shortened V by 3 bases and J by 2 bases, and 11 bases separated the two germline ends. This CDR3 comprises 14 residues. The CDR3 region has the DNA TGTGCCAGCAGCTTTGGACAAACAACCTACGAGCAGTACTTC. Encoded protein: CASSFGQTTYEQYF.

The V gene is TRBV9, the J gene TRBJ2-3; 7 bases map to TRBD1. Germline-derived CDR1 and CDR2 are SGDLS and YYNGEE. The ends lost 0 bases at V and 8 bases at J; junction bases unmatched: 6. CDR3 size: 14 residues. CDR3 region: CASSVDGTVATQYF. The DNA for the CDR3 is TGTGCCAGCAGCGTAGATGGGACAGTCGCTACGCAGTATTTT.

The CDR3: CASSSGTGVNEQFF. The CDR3 nucleotides are TGTGCCAGCAGCTCGGGGACAGGGGTCAATGAGCAGTTCTTC. The genes are TRBV7-2 and TRBJ2-1; 10 positions match TRBD1. CDR3 size: 14 residues. J lost 6 bases, V lost 4 bases, and 3 bases had no gene match. The V gene's germline CDR1 is SGHTA and CDR2 FQGNSA.